This entry features one TCR beta chain sequence. No antigen is known for it. These data are taken from a study of beta chain features in type 1 diabetes. Findings and limits, study-wide: Naive, central memory and Treg TCRB repertoires appeared more alike in patients than in healthy donors. Shorter TCRB CDR3s, moderately but significantly so, were found in Type 1 diabetes patients in all four CD4+ subsets.

Trimming took 1 base from V and 5 from J; bases not matched to a gene: 9. Germline V lookup: CDR1 SQVTM, CDR2 ANQGSEA. The CDR3 extends over 15 amino acids. Expressed TCRB transcripts were sequenced after all isolated RNA was converted to cDNA. Profiled with immunoSEQ multiplex PCR; TCRdb holds only in-frame clones, not every one. The data contain about 68,000 clones, just under 50% of them singletons. The rearrangement links TRBV29-1 to TRBJ1-2; 8 bases align to TRBD1. The receptor comes from a man between 25 and 39 years old with type 1 diabetes. The source material was central memory CD4+ T cells from blood. CDR3 sequence: CSVEGWGDRKYGYTF. CDR3 in DNA: TGCAGCGTTGAAGGGTGGGGGGACAGGAAATATGGCTACACCTTC.